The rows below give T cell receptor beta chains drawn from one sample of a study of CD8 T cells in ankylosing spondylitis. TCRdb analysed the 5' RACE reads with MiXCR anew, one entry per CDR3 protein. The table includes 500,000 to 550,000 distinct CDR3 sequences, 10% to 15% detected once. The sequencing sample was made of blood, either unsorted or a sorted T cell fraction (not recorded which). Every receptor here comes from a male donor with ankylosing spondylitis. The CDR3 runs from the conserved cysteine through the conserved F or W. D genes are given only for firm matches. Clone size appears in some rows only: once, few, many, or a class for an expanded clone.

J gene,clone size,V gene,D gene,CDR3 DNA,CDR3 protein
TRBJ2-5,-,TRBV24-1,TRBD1,TGTGCCACCAGTGATTTCCGTCAGGGGGCCGGAGAGACCCAGTACTTC,CATSDFRQGAGETQYF
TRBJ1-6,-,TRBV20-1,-,TGCAGTGCTAGTGCGGGAAATTCACCCCTCCACTTT,CSASAGNSPLHF
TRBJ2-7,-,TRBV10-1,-,TGCGCCAGCAGTCAATGGACAGGGAGGGACGAGCAGTACTTC,CASSQWTGRDEQYF
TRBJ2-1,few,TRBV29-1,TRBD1,TGCAGCGTTCAGCGGACAGGGGGGAATGAGCAGTTCTTC,CSVQRTGGNEQFF
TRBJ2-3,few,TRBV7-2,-,TGTGCCAGCAGCTTAGTGGTAGACCCCGGGGTGAATACGCAGTATTTT,CASSLVVDPGVNTQYF
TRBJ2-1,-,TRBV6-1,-,TGTGCCAGCAACCCTCGAGGTGGGAGGCCGCCTCATTACAATGAGCAGTTCTTC,CASNPRGGRPPHYNEQFF
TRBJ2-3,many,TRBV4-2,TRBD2,TGTGCCAGCAGCCAAGTTACAGCGGGAGGGCCGTTGAGAGATACGCAGTATTTT,CASSQVTAGGPLRDTQYF
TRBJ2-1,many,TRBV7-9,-,TGTGCCAGCAGCTTCTCATCCGGGAGTAATAAAAATGAGCAGTTCTTC,CASSFSSGSNKNEQFF
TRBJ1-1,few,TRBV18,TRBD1,TGTGCCAGCTCCTCGGACAGGGCCGCTGAAGCTTTCTTT,CASSSDRAAEAFF
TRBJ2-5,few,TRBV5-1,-,TGCGCCAGCAGCTTTTCCGGGCTGCTGGAGACCCAGTACTTC,CASSFSGLLETQYF
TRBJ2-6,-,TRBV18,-,TGTGCCAGCTCACCTTTAGGGAAAGGGGCCAACGTCCTGACTTTC,CASSPLGKGANVLTF
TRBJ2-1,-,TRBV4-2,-,TGTGCCAGCAGCCAACTGGCGGACCCTCCTCGGGAGCAGTTCTTC,CASSQLADPPREQFF
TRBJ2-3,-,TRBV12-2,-,TGTGCAAGTCGCTTAGCCGTCTATTGTCGGGTAGTACTAGCGGGTTTTAATACGCAGTATTTT,CASRLAVYCRVVLAGFNTQYF
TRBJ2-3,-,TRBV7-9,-,TGTGCCAGCAGCTTAGCGTCTACGGGGGTCACAGATACGCAGTATTTT,CASSLASTGVTDTQYF
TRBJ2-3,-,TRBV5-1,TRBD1,TGCGCCAGCAGCGGGGGACAGGGAGGGACAGTCTATTTT,CASSGGQGGTVYF
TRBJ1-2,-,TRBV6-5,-,TGTGCCAGCAGTTACCAGGCGGGAGCTTGGTATGGCTACACCTTC,CASSYQAGAWYGYTF
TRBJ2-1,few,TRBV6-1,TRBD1,TGTGCCAGCAGGATAACAGGGGGCACCTACAATGAGCAGTTCTTC,CASRITGGTYNEQFF
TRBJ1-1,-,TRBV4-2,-,TGTGCCAGCAGCACAGTGAATTCAGGGGACGACACTGAAGCTTTCTTT,CASSTVNSGDDTEAFF
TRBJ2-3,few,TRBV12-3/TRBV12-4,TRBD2,TGTGCCAGCTTACTAGCGGGAGGGAACACAGATACGCAGTATTTT,CASLLAGGNTDTQYF
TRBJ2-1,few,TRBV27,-,TGTGCCAGCAGTTCCCCCGTAGGAGATGAGCAGTTCTTC,CASSSPVGDEQFF
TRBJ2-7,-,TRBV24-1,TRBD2,TGTGCCACCAGTGACCCCTCTAGTGCGGGAGGCTACGAGCAGTACTTC,CATSDPSSAGGYEQYF
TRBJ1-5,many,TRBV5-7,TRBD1,TGTGCCAGCAGCTTGCGGGACAGAATAAGCAATCAGCCCCAGCATTTT,CASSLRDRISNQPQHF
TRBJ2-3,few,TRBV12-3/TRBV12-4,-,TGTGCCAGCAGTACGACTCGTTTAGATACGCAGTATTTT,CASSTTRLDTQYF
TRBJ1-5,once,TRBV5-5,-,TGTGCCAGCAGCTTCTCCGGGATGAACAATCAGCCCCAGCATTTT,CASSFSGMNNQPQHF
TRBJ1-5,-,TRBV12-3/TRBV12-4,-,TGTGCCAGCAGTTTGGGGGCCATGGGCAATCAGCCCCAGCATTTT,CASSLGAMGNQPQHF
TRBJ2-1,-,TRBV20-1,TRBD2,TGCAGTGCTAGAAGCGGGAGGGCCGTGGATGAGCAGTTCTTC,CSARSGRAVDEQFF
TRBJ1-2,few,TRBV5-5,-,TGTGCCAGCAGCGGGGACCGACGCTATGGCTACACCTTC,CASSGDRRYGYTF
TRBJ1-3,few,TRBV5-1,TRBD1,TGCGCCAGCAGCTTGGGTAAACCGGGACAGGGGGCCTATCTCTCTGGAAACACCATATATTTT,CASSLGKPGQGAYLSGNTIYF
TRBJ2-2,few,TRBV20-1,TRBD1,TGCAGTGCTAGAGGGGACAGGGTTCGCACCGGGGAGCTGTTTTTT,CSARGDRVRTGELFF
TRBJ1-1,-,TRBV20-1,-,TGCAGTGCTAGAGGTCCGCCCGGGGCTTTCTTT,CSARGPPGAFF
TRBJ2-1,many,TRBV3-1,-,TGTGCCAGCAGCGACGGAGGGTCCTGGGCCAACAATGAGCAGTTCTTC,CASSDGGSWANNEQFF
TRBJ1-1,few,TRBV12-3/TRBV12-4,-,TGTGCCAGCAGTTTCCCCTGGGGCGACCACACTGAAGCTTTCTTT,CASSFPWGDHTEAFF
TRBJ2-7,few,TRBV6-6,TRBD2,TGTGCCAGCAAAGTTAGCGGGAGCTACGAGCAGTACTTC,CASKVSGSYEQYF
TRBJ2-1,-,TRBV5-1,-,TGCGCCAGCAGACCCCTACAGGGTCCCACCTACAATGAGCAGTTCTTC,CASRPLQGPTYNEQFF
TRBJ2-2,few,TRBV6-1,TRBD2,TGTGCCAGCCAGGGACTAAAAGAAATTATTTACGGGGAGCTGTTTTTT,CASQGLKEIIYGELFF
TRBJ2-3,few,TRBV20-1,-,TGCAGTGCAGCTTACACACAGGATACGCAGTATTTT,CSAAYTQDTQYF
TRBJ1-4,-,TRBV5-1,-,TGCGCCAGCAGCTCTGACGGAATAGAAGAAAAACTGTTTTTT,CASSSDGIEEKLFF
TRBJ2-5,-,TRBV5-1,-,TGCGCCAGCAGCCCGGACCCCGACACGGAGACCCAGTACTTC,CASSPDPDTETQYF
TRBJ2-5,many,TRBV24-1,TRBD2,TGTGCCACCAGTGGAGCTAGCGGGACCCAAGAGACCCAGTACTTC,CATSGASGTQETQYF
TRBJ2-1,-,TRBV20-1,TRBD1,TGCAGTGCTAGACTTCGACAGGGGTACAATGAGCAGTTCTTC,CSARLRQGYNEQFF
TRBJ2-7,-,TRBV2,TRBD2,TGTGCCAGCAGCCCCGGGACTACCATTTGGGAGCAGTACTTC,CASSPGTTIWEQYF
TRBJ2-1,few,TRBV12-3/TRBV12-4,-,TGTGCCAGCAGCCGGTCCATGGGGTCGGGCAATGAGCAGTTCTTC,CASSRSMGSGNEQFF
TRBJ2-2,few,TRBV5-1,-,TGCGCCAGCAGCTTGCATGCAGGGGTAGGAACCGGGGAGCTGTTTTTT,CASSLHAGVGTGELFF
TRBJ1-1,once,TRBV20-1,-,TGCAGTGCTAGCCCAGGGAGTTTCACTGAAGCTTTCTTT,CSASPGSFTEAFF
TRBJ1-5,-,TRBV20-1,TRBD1,TGCAGTGCCATCCCCGGACAGGGTCCCCATCAGCCCCAGCATTTT,CSAIPGQGPHQPQHF
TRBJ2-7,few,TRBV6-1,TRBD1,TGTGCCAGCAGTGCCCAAACAGGGGTCAACGAGCAGTACTTC,CASSAQTGVNEQYF
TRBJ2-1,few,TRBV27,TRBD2,TGTGCCAGCAGTGCTAAACCCCCGCTAGCGGGAGTCAATGAGCAGTTCTTC,CASSAKPPLAGVNEQFF
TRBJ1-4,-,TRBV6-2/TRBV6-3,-,TGTGCCAGCACCGACCCAGGGACTCCTAATGAAAAACTGTTTTTT,CASTDPGTPNEKLFF
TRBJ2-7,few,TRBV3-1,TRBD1,TGTGCCAGCAGCCAAACTCCAGGGGGAAGGAGCTACGAGCAGTACTTC,CASSQTPGGRSYEQYF
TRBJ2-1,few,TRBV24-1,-,TGTGCCACCAGTGATCCCGTTACGACTGAGCAGTTCTTC,CATSDPVTTEQFF
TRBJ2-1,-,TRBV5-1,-,TGCGCCAGCAGCTTGGGGCCTAATAACAATGAGCAGTTCTTC,CASSLGPNNNEQFF
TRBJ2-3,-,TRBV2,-,TGTGCCAGCGCAGGGTCCTGGGATACGCAGTATTTT,CASAGSWDTQYF
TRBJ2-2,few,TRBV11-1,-,TGTGCCAGCAGACTAGGGGCCACCGGGGAGCTGTTTTTT,CASRLGATGELFF
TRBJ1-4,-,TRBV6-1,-,TGTGCCAGCGGAATGACAACAACTAATGAAAAACTGTTTTTT,CASGMTTTNEKLFF
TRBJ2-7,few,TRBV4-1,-,TGCGCCAGCAGCCAAGCTATTAATAATCGGGAGCAGTACTTC,CASSQAINNREQYF